This T cell receptor (beta chain) appears in the sequencing data of a study of monozygotic twins with inflammatory bowel disease. CDR3 size: 13 residues. Germline V gene sequence: CDR1 KGHSH, CDR2 LQKENI. After re-calling the 5' RACE reads, TCRdb lists one entry per CDR3 protein, DNA absent. The sample data list fewer than 550,000 distinct CDR3 sequences. What was sequenced was blood. This sequence was found in a human donor with ulcerative colitis or Crohn's disease, or a healthy co-twin of an affected twin (not recorded which). The chain links TRBV18 to TRBJ2-7; there is no DNA to check the TCRdb D call of TRBD2. The CDR3 sequence is CASSPAGTSEQYF.